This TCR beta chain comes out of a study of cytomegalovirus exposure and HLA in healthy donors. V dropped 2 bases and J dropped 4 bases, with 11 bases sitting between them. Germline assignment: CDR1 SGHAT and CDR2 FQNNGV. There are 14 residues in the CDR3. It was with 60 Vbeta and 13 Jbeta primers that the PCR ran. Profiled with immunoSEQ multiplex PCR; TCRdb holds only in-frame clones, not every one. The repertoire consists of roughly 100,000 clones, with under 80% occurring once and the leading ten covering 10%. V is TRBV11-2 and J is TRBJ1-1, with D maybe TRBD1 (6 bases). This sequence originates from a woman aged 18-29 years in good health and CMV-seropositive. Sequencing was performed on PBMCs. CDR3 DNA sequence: TGTGCCAGCAGCTTACAACAGGGAGTCACTGAAGCTTTCTTT. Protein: CASSLQQGVTEAFF.